These 27 T cell receptor beta chains came from one sample sequenced in a study of T cell responses to AZD1222 COVID-19 vaccine. TCRdb's copy holds only in-frame clones and misses some; the assay was immunoSEQ multiplex PCR. The sample yields approximately 190,000 clones, approximately 91% seen once. This material consisted of peripheral blood, taken on day 0 of AZD1222 vaccination. These receptors originate from an adult in good health.

The J gene is TRBJ2-1, the V gene TRBV7-6; D perhaps matches TRBD2 (5 bases). The CDR3 extends over 13 amino acids. V was cut by 3 bases and J by 5 bases, with 8 bases left in between. Germline-derived CDR1 and CDR2 are SGHVS and FNYEAQ. CDR3 DNA: TGTGCCAGCAGCTTTCGAGGGCACAATGAGCAGTTCTTC. It encodes CASSFRGHNEQFF.

Note on this clone: Other DNA sequences from this sample encode an identical CDR3 as well. V usage is TRBV5-1 and J usage is TRBJ2-7, with 8 bases fitting TRBD1. This CDR3 has 13 residues. The germline V gene has CDR1 SGHRS and CDR2 YFSETQ. Losses at the gene ends were 4 bases for V and 4 bases for J; bases not matched to a gene: 4. CDR3 in DNA: TGCGCCAGCAGCCCACAGGGGGATTACGAGCAGTACTTC. Amino acids: CASSPQGDYEQYF.

The genes are TRBV29-1 and TRBJ2-7; D is ambiguous. Germline V gene data show CDR1 as SQVTM and CDR2 as ANQGSEA. Trimming left V 6 bases short and J 1 base short, with 10 bases between. This CDR3 is 12 amino acids long. CDR3 region: CSVRSGSYEQYF. Here the CDR3 DNA reads TGCAGCGTCCGCTCCGGATCCTACGAGCAGTACTTC.

The V call is TRBV5-1, the J call TRBJ1-2, with 7 bases that match TRBD1. The CDR3 is 14 residues long. Trimming at V came to 1 base and at J to 8 bases, leaving 8 bases not matched to a gene. Germline V gives CDR1 SGHRS, CDR2 YFSETQ. The CDR3 spells CASSLPPTGSGYTF. In DNA form, the CDR3 reads TGCGCCAGCAGCTTGCCCCCGACAGGGAGCGGCTACACCTTC.

This chain joins TRBV5-4 and TRBJ2-5; the match to TRBD2 covers 13 bases. V shed 3 bases, J shed 1 base, and the junction held 9 bases outside the gene matches. The CDR3 length is 18 residues. Looked up from germline, CDR1 is SGHNT and CDR2 is YYREEE (reference sequence). The CDR3 loop is CASSSRPRLAGGQETQYF. In nucleotides, the CDR3 is TGTGCCAGCAGCTCCAGACCTAGACTAGCGGGGGGCCAAGAGACCCAGTACTTC. Together with reference TRBV5-4 and TRBJ2-5, the CDR3 gives the full variable domain: ETGVTQSPTHLIKTRGQQVTLRCSSQSGHNTVSWYQQALGQGPQFIFQYYREEENGRGNFPPRFSGLQFPNYSSELNVNALELDDSALYLCASSSRPRLAGGQETQYFGPGTRLLVL.

The chain employs TRBV7-2 and TRBJ1-5, with TRBD1 as a possible D gene (6 bases). V dropped 5 bases and J dropped 6 bases, with 11 bases sitting between them. The germline V gene encodes CDR1 SGHTA and CDR2 FQGNSA. CDR3 length equals 13 residues. CDR3: CASSPGDTQPQHF. Here the CDR3 DNA reads TGTGCCAGCAGCCCGGGGGACACTCAGCCCCAGCATTTT. Full variable domain (missing parts from reference TRBV7-2 and TRBJ1-5): GAGVSQSPSNKVTEKGKDVELRCDPISGHTALYWYRQSLGQGLEFLIYFQGNSAPDKSGLPSDRFSAERTGGSVSTLTIQRTQQEDSAVYLCASSPGDTQPQHFGDGTRLSIL.

This clone has a single count. The V and J genes are TRBV18 and TRBJ2-7, with TRBD1 matching over 9 bases. V shed 2 bases, J shed 4 bases, and the junction held 6 bases outside the gene matches. The CDR3 contains 15 residues. The V gene's germline CDR1 is KGHSH and CDR2 LQKENI. The CDR3 DNA follows: TGTGCCAGCTCACCAGGGACAGGGCGGGAGTACGAGCAGTACTTC. Translation gives CASSPGTGREYEQYF.

The V gene is TRBV6-2 or TRBV6-3, the J gene TRBJ1-1; D unclear. The germline CDR1 and CDR2 sequences are MNHEY and SVGEGT. The CDR3 has 16 residues. Trimming stripped 2 bases from V and 0 bases from J, with 13 bases between. The CDR3 here is CASSYEVSRMNTEAFF. In DNA form, the CDR3 reads TGTGCCAGCAGTTACGAGGTCAGCCGTATGAACACTGAAGCTTTCTTT.

V usage is TRBV29-1 and J usage is TRBJ1-2; D is undetermined. The CDR3 is made up of 14 amino acids. Deletions cut 1 base from V and 4 bases from J, with 13 bases between. Per germline, CDR1 SQVTM and CDR2 ANQGSEA. CDR3 nucleotide sequence: TGCAGCGTTGAAGTTCAGCCGGGCCTCTATGGCTACACCTTC. Translating it yields CSVEVQPGLYGYTF.

This chain connects TRBV29-1 to TRBJ1-4; D unresolved. CDR1 and CDR2 from the germline V gene are SQVTM and ANQGSEA. Trimming removed 8 bases at V and 0 bases at J, with 7 bases between. This CDR3 has 12 residues. The CDR3 region is CSYTATNEKLFF. Written as DNA, the CDR3 is TGCAGCTACACAGCAACTAATGAAAAACTGTTTTTT.

The V gene is TRBV7-9, the J gene TRBJ2-3, with D possibly being TRBD2 (8 bases). Deletions cut 8 bases from V and 5 bases from J, with 23 bases between. Germline CDR1 reads SEHNR; CDR2 reads FQNEAQ (reference sequence). This CDR3 spans 16 amino acids. CDR3 DNA sequence: TGTGCCAGCTTCACAGGGGCGCGGGAGGCCCTAGATACGCAGTATTTT. Translated: CASFTGAREALDTQYF.

The chain couples TRBV19 to TRBJ2-5, with 9 bases matching TRBD2. The V and J ends lost 4 bases and 2 bases, in that order; junction bases with no gene match: 17. From germline, CDR1 is LNHDA and CDR2 SQIVND (reference sequence). This CDR3 contains 19 residues. CDR3 amino acids: CASSTGLARARSPQETQYF. CDR3 DNA sequence: TGTGCCAGTAGTACCGGACTAGCGAGAGCGCGATCACCACAAGAGACCCAGTACTTC.

The J gene is TRBJ2-1, the V gene TRBV5-4, with D hard to call. V lost 0 bases and J lost 5, with 12 bases in between. Germline V gene sequence: CDR1 SGHNT, CDR2 YYREEE (reference sequence). The CDR3 totals 15 residues. Written as DNA, the CDR3 is TGTGCCAGCAGCTTGGGACTCCCGTTTGACAATGAGCAGTTCTTC. Its translation is CASSLGLPFDNEQFF.

The chain carries TRBV19 and TRBJ2-1; the match to TRBD2 covers 11 bases. From germline, CDR1 is LNHDA and CDR2 SQIVND (reference sequence). Trimming took 5 bases from V and 4 from J; bases not matched to a gene: 7. The CDR3 has 16 residues. Here the CDR3 reads CASSGRLAGLYNEQFF. As DNA, the CDR3 is TGTGCCAGTAGTGGACGACTAGCGGGGCTGTACAATGAGCAGTTCTTC.

The genes are TRBV4-1 and TRBJ2-1; D is undetermined. The CDR3 runs 17 residues. V gave up 0 bases and J gave up 4 bases, with 16 bases separating them. Germline CDR1 MGHRA, CDR2 YSYEKL. This CDR3 reads CASSQDRVSSLYNEQFF. DNA of the CDR3: TGCGCCAGCAGCCAAGATCGGGTTAGCTCCCTTTACAATGAGCAGTTCTTC.

The rearrangement joins TRBV7-8 to TRBJ2-7; 11 bases line up with TRBD2. The CDR3 runs 17 residues. Unmatched junction bases numbered 8, after V lost 4 bases and J lost 0 bases. The germline V gene encodes CDR1 SGHVS and CDR2 FQNEAQ. Here the CDR3 reads CASSSRGTSGHSYEQYF. In nucleotides, the CDR3 is TGTGCCAGCAGCTCTAGGGGGACTAGCGGCCACTCCTACGAGCAGTACTTC. Supplemented by reference TRBV7-8 and TRBJ2-7, the full variable domain reads GAGVSQSPRYKVAKRGQDVALRCDPISGHVSLFWYQQALGQGPEFLTYFQNEAQLDKSGLPSDRFFAERPEGSVSTLKIQRTQQEDSAVYLCASSSRGTSGHSYEQYFGPGTRLTVT.

V gene TRBV7-3 combines with J gene TRBJ2-2; D tentatively fits TRBD1 or TRBD2 (6 bases each). The CDR3 sequence is 14 residues long. V lost 3 bases to trimming and J lost 5 bases, with 10 bases between them. Germline V gene sequence: CDR1 SGHTA, CDR2 FQGTGA. The CDR3 sequence: CASSLGGITGELFF. DNA for the CDR3: TGTGCCAGCAGCTTGGGGGGCATTACCGGGGAGCTGTTTTTT.

The chain links TRBV2 to TRBJ1-6, with TRBD1 as a possible D gene (5 bases). Deletions cut 3 bases from V and 9 bases from J, with 6 bases between. The germline CDR1 and CDR2 sequences are SNHLY and FYNNEI. The CDR3 is 12 amino acids. CDR3 nucleotides: TGTGCCAGCAGTGAGGGACGTTCACCCCTCCACTTT. Its protein product is CASSEGRSPLHF.

The CDR3 here is CASYQGGGSEAFF. As DNA, the CDR3 is TGTGCCAGCTACCAAGGGGGGGGCAGTGAAGCTTTCTTT. This chain connects TRBV7-8 to TRBJ1-1; D possibly corresponds to TRBD1 (6 bases). The germline V gene encodes CDR1 SGHVS and CDR2 FQNEAQ. Trimming took off 8 bases at V and 7 bases at J, with 17 bases between the two ends. The CDR3 runs to 13 residues.

The CDR3 sequence is CASSVGGDTEAFF. CDR3 nucleotide sequence: TGTGCCAGCAGCGTAGGGGGGGACACTGAAGCTTTCTTT. The rearrangement joins TRBV9 to TRBJ1-1, with D possibly being TRBD1 (5 bases). This CDR3 is built from 13 residues. Germline V gene lookup returns CDR1 SGDLS and CDR2 YYNGEE. V lost 0 bases and J 3 bases, leaving 6 bases between the germline ends.

This chain links TRBV11-2 with TRBJ1-1, with 9 bases identical to TRBD1. Per germline, CDR1 SGHAT and CDR2 FQNNGV. J was trimmed by 0 bases and V by 5 bases; bases with no gene match: 4. The CDR3 has 15 residues. The CDR3 DNA follows: TGTGCCAGCAGCCCGCGGACAGGGGTGAACACTGAAGCTTTCTTT. Translation gives CASSPRTGVNTEAFF.

The V call is TRBV7-9, the J call TRBJ2-7, with TRBD1 as a possible D gene (5 bases). The CDR3 sequence is 12 residues long. The V gene's germline CDR1 is SEHNR and CDR2 FQNEAQ (reference sequence). Trimming shortened V by 2 bases and J by 4 bases, and 6 bases separated the two germline ends. CDR3 protein: CASSLRGYEQYF. The CDR3 DNA reads TGTGCCAGCAGCTTAAGGGGTTACGAGCAGTACTTC.

The CDR3 here is CASSFWTSGRGQETQYF. In nucleotides, the CDR3 is TGTGCCAGCAGCTTCTGGACTAGCGGGAGGGGTCAAGAGACCCAGTACTTC. The V call is TRBV7-2, the J call TRBJ2-5; 15 bases map to TRBD2. The CDR3 length is 17 residues. Trimming at V came to 3 bases and at J to 2 bases, leaving 4 bases not matched to a gene. Germline lookup yields CDR1 SGHTA and CDR2 FQGNSA.

V and J are TRBV4-1 and TRBJ1-5; the D is unclear. Between the trimmed V and J ends, which lost 0 bases and 9 bases, there was a span of 12 bases. Germline V gives CDR1 MGHRA, CDR2 YSYEKL. The CDR3 runs 14 residues. The CDR3 is CASSQDIRWPPQHF. Written as DNA, the CDR3 is TGCGCCAGCAGCCAAGATATCAGGTGGCCGCCCCAGCATTTT.

This chain links TRBV7-6 with TRBJ2-7; possible D gene TRBD1, 5 bases. In germline, CDR1 is SGHVS, CDR2 FNYEAQ. The CDR3 consists of 16 residues. Between the trimmed V and J ends, which lost 5 bases and 5 bases, there was a span of 22 bases. The CDR3 DNA sequence: TGTGCCAGCAGCCAAATGGAGAAGGGGTTCAGTCACGAGCAGTACTTC. It translates to CASSQMEKGFSHEQYF.

V gene TRBV28 combines with J gene TRBJ2-7; D is possibly TRBD2 (5 bases). CDR1 is MDHEN and CDR2 is SYDVKM in the germline V gene. This CDR3 region has 14 residues. Trimming stripped 3 bases from V and 4 bases from J, with 13 bases between. CDR3 nucleotides: TGTGCCAGCAGTTTCGCTAGCCCTCTTTACGAGCAGTACTTC. Protein sequence: CASSFASPLYEQYF.

This chain links TRBV28 with TRBJ1-1, with a weak D call TRBD1 (6 bases). Looked up from germline, CDR1 is MDHEN and CDR2 is SYDVKM. V was cut by 6 bases and J by 5 bases, with 16 bases left in between. The CDR3 has 14 amino acids. Here the CDR3 reads CASRGPQGKTEAFF. The CDR3 DNA reads as TGTGCCAGCAGGGGGCCACAGGGAAAGACTGAAGCTTTCTTT.